Presented here are 12 T cell receptor beta chains from one specimen sequenced in a study of identical twins. TCRdb re-called the 5' RACE reads through MiXCR, storing one row per CDR3 protein. The repertoire holds 420,000 or so distinct CDR3 sequences, with around 20% as singletons. Specimen: naive T cells sorted from blood. The receptors originated from a man aged 45-60 years in good health.

This clonotype was observed a few times. The rearrangement joins TRBV7-9 to TRBJ2-1; D is unclear. The CDR3 has 13 amino acids. The V gene's germline CDR1 is SEHNR and CDR2 FQNEAQ (reference sequence). V lost 5 bases to trimming and J lost 5 bases, with 10 bases between them. CDR3 DNA sequence: TGTGCCAGCAGCCCCATATCGAACAATGAGCAGTTCTTC. Translating gives CASSPISNNEQFF.

This clonotype has ten or more counts. The rearrangement joins TRBV28 to TRBJ2-5; D call uncertain. The CDR3 covers 13 residues. Germline V gene lookup returns CDR1 MDHEN and CDR2 SYDVKM. Trimming cost V 2 bases and J 0 bases, with 4 bases left between them. CDR3 coding DNA: TGTGCCAGCAGTTTACGCTACCAAGAGACCCAGTACTTC. Translation gives CASSLRYQETQYF.

This clonotype was seen only a few times. The chain joins TRBV10-3 to TRBJ2-3; tentatively, D is TRBD2 (7 bases). CDR3 length: 15 amino acids. CDR1 and CDR2 from the germline V gene are ENHRY and SYGVKD. V lost 6 bases and J 1 base, leaving 14 bases between the germline ends. CDR3 DNA: TGTGCCATCAGCTACGGGGGGCCCGGCACAGATACGCAGTATTTT. Amino acids: CAISYGGPGTDTQYF.

The sample holds many counts of this clonotype. The V gene is TRBV5-6, the J gene TRBJ2-7, with D possibly TRBD2 on 6 matching bases. CDR1 and CDR2 from the germline V gene are SGHDT and YYEEEE. CDR3 length: 14 amino acids. The V end was cut by 7 bases, the J end by 7 bases, with 21 bases between. CDR3 nucleotides: TGTGCCAGCGGCGTGGGCGGGGCCCTCGGGGAGCAGTACTTC. Its translation: CASGVGGALGEQYF.

J is TRBJ1-1 and V is TRBV6-2 or TRBV6-3; TRBD1 is a possible D gene (6 bases). Germline V gene lookup returns CDR1 MNHEY and CDR2 SVGEGT. V gave up 7 bases and J gave up 5 bases, with 14 bases separating them. The CDR3 loop spans 13 amino acids. Written as DNA, the CDR3 is TGTGCCAGCAACAGGGAGGGAAATACTGAAGCTTTCTTT. Translated, it gives CASNREGNTEAFF.

This clonotype was detected many times. V is TRBV24-1 and J is TRBJ2-1; TRBD2 matches at 7 bases. The CDR3 length is 18 residues. CDR1 is KGHDR and CDR2 is SFDVKD in the germline V gene. Trimming at V came to 4 bases and at J to 3 bases, leaving 14 bases not matched to a gene. The CDR3 here is CATSEVGGLAEGYNEQFF. The CDR3 DNA sequence: TGTGCCACCAGTGAAGTAGGAGGGCTAGCGGAGGGCTACAATGAGCAGTTCTTC.

This clonotype was detected only a few times. The genes are TRBV28 and TRBJ2-4; 8 bases match TRBD1. The CDR3 covers 16 residues. J was trimmed by 0 bases and V by 5 bases; bases with no gene match: 6. Germline CDR1 and CDR2: MDHEN and SYDVKM. The DNA of the CDR3 is TGTGCCAGCAGTCGCCGGACAGGGTCAGCCAAAAACATTCAGTACTTC. Amino acid sequence: CASSRRTGSAKNIQYF. The full variable domain, its missing parts supplied by reference TRBV28 and TRBJ2-4, is DVKVTQSSRYLVKRTGEKVFLECVQDMDHENMFWYRQDPGLGLRLIYFSYDVKMKEKGDIPEGYSVSREKKERFSLILESASTNQTSMYLCASSRRTGSAKNIQYFGAGTRLSVL.

This chain links TRBV4-2 with TRBJ2-5; D is uncertain. CDR3 size: 16 residues. The V gene's germline CDR1 is LGHNA and CDR2 YNFKEQ. V dropped 2 bases and J dropped 2 bases, with 15 bases sitting between them. The CDR3 bases are TGTGCCAGCAGCCAAAACGGCGGCCATGTTCAAGAGACCCAGTACTTC. Amino acid sequence: CASSQNGGHVQETQYF.

This clonotype occurred many times. CDR3 DNA: TGTGCCAGCCACTTGGGTAGCCACGCGAACACCGGGGAGCTGTTTTTT. As protein: CASHLGSHANTGELFF. This chain connects TRBV7-9 to TRBJ2-2; unclear D gene. Looked up from germline, CDR1 is SEHNR and CDR2 is FQNEAQ (reference sequence). The CDR3 is made up of 16 amino acids. V lost 8 bases to trimming and J lost 0 bases, with 16 bases between them.

A few counts support this clonotype. The chain is built from TRBV20-1 and TRBJ2-7; tentative D call: TRBD1 (6 bases). The CDR3 totals 14 residues. Trimming removed 4 bases from V and 3 bases from J, with 16 bases in between. The germline V gene has CDR1 DFQATT and CDR2 SNEGSKA (reference sequence). The chain's CDR3 is CSATRQGNDYEQYF. The DNA for the CDR3 is TGCAGTGCTACCCGGCAGGGGAATGACTACGAGCAGTACTTC.

This clonotype has only a few counts. The chain links TRBV6-1 to TRBJ1-1; 7 bases line up with TRBD1. V lost 6 bases and J lost 4; bases outside the gene matches: 8. The CDR3 totals 14 residues. The germline V gene has CDR1 MNHNS and CDR2 SASEGT. The CDR3 spells CASSRNYRGTEAFF. Here the CDR3 DNA reads TGTGCCAGCAGCCGTAACTACAGGGGCACTGAAGCTTTCTTT.

The chain carries TRBV10-3 and TRBJ2-1, with D unclear. Between the trimmed V and J ends, which lost 5 bases and 0 bases, there was a span of 8 bases. Germline V CDR1 and CDR2: ENHRY, SYGVKD. The CDR3 covers 14 residues. The CDR3 region has the DNA TGTGCCATCAGTCCCGTCAGCTCCTACAATGAGCAGTTCTTC. Residues: CAISPVSSYNEQFF.